This entry concerns a single TCR beta chain. Per the study methods: Researchers report that nucleated cell counts were estimated from reference gene primer amplification. Generated by immunoSEQ multiplex PCR, the TCRdb table keeps only in-frame clones and is missing some. That table furnishes V, J and clone size, whereas the DNA furnished D and trimming. Altogether roughly 160,000 clones are present, 80% being singletons, with the ten largest covering about 3.4%. Enrollees, roughly 18 to 95 years old, lived in some 24 US areas. Two consecutive negative NP/OP PCR tests, clearance, or resolved symptoms defined Cohort 3 recovery. This specimen belongs to a study of blood T cell repertoires in COVID-19. CDR3 size: 17 residues. CDR1 and CDR2 (germline): MDHEN, SYDVKM. The V and J ends lost 3 bases and 0 bases, in that order; junction bases with no gene match: 9.

The sample comprised PBMCs or T cells enriched from blood (not recorded which). This chain joins TRBV28 and TRBJ1-1; 8 bases are shared with TRBD1. The receptor was isolated from a woman aged 55-75 years who had recovered from COVID-19. CDR3 DNA: TGTGCCAGCAGTTTCGATACAGGGGGGCGGCTGAACACTGAAGCTTTCTTT. Protein: CASSFDTGGRLNTEAFF.